One sample yielded the 13 T cell receptor beta chains listed below, sequenced in a study of TIL therapy for anti-PD-1-resistant metastatic lung cancer. This was the immunoSEQ v3 assay. Some clones are missing from TCRdb's copy, which holds only in-frame ones; the method was immunoSEQ multiplex PCR. Of around 15,000 clones detected, 86% appear once; the ten largest clones hold roughly 0.93%. The time point here: pre-treatment sample, taken before nivolumab and TIL therapy. This specimen was blood, taken at baseline. Source of these receptors: a person between 25 and 79 years old with non-small cell lung cancer.

The V gene is TRBV18, the J gene TRBJ2-1; possible D gene TRBD2, 7 bases. The CDR3 is 14 amino acids. The V gene's germline CDR1 is KGHSH and CDR2 LQKENI. V was trimmed by 3 bases and J by 10 bases, leaving 16 bases between them. The CDR3 region is CASSPGGPFNEQFF. The CDR3 DNA sequence: TGTGCCAGCTCACCGGGGGGGCCTTTCAACGAGCAGTTCTTC.

Only a few counts were recorded for this clone. This sequence joins TRBV5-1 and TRBJ1-4; a weak D match, TRBD1 (5 bases). The germline V gene has CDR1 SGHRS and CDR2 YFSETQ. This CDR3 region has 13 residues. V lost 3 bases to trimming and J lost 6 bases, with 9 bases between them. The CDR3 bases are TGCGCCAGCAGCTACGAGGGGTATGAAAAACTGTTTTTT. This encodes CASSYEGYEKLFF.

V usage is TRBV10-3 and J usage is TRBJ1-2, with TRBD1 matching 9 bases. The CDR3 sequence is 13 residues long. V shed 8 bases, J shed 6 bases, and the junction held 7 bases outside the gene matches. CDR1 and CDR2 (germline): ENHRY, SYGVKD. The DNA for the CDR3 is TGTGCCATCGCCCGGACAGGGGATGATGGCTACACCTTC. It encodes CAIARTGDDGYTF.

The chain carries TRBV19 and TRBJ2-2, with 8 bases matching TRBD1. With 7 bases clipped from V and 4 bases from J, the junction kept 2 bases outside the gene matches. CDR1 and CDR2 (germline): LNHDA, SQIVND (reference sequence). The CDR3 runs to 13 residues. In DNA form, the CDR3 reads TGTGCCAGTATTACAGGGGGCACCGGGGAGCTGTTTTTT. It specifies CASITGGTGELFF. The complete variable domain, with remaining parts taken from reference TRBV19 and TRBJ2-2, reads DGGITQSPKYLFRKEGQNVTLSCEQNLNHDAMYWYRQDPGQGLRLIYYSQIVNDFQKGDIAEGYSVSREKKESFPLTVTSAQKNPTAFYLCASITGGTGELFFGEGSRLTVL.

A single count supports this clone. The rearrangement joins TRBV11-3 to TRBJ1-1; D is perhaps TRBD1 (6 bases). The ends were cut back, 5 bases at V and 6 bases at J, with 16 bases in the middle. The CDR3 has 14 residues. The V gene's germline CDR1 is SGHNT and CDR2 YENEEA. The CDR3 reads CASSPRQEGSEAFF. CDR3 bases: TGTGCCAGCAGCCCCCGACAGGAGGGCTCTGAAGCTTTCTTT.

V gene TRBV19 combines with J gene TRBJ2-1; a possible D gene is TRBD2 (6 bases). V shed 5 bases and J shed 0 bases, with 14 bases lying between them. This CDR3 has 16 residues. In germline, CDR1 is LNHDA, CDR2 SQIVND (reference sequence). The CDR3 is CASSHGGESSYNEQFF. DNA of the CDR3: TGTGCCAGTAGTCACGGGGGAGAGAGCTCCTACAATGAGCAGTTCTTC.

The chain uses TRBV7-2 and TRBJ2-7, with no clear D. Germline loops: CDR1 SGHTA, CDR2 FQGNSA. The CDR3 is 15 amino acids. V gave up 6 bases and J gave up 5 bases, with 20 bases separating them. Here the CDR3 DNA reads TGTGCCAGCAGTTCCTCGGGCCTTCAGGTCCACGAGCAGTACTTC. Its translation is CASSSSGLQVHEQYF.

This clone was counted between two and nine times. The chain employs TRBV30 and TRBJ1-5; perhaps TRBD1 as D (6 bases). The germline CDR1 and CDR2 sequences are GTSNPN and SVGIG (reference sequence). The CDR3 has 15 residues. Trimming took 5 bases from V and 3 from J, leaving 17 bases between them. The CDR3 nucleotides are TGTGCCTGGGGAGTGGAGGCAGGGGCCAATCAGCCCCAGCATTTT. This encodes CAWGVEAGANQPQHF.

The V call is TRBV27, the J call TRBJ2-1; 10 nucleotides match TRBD1. From germline, CDR1 is MNHEY and CDR2 SMNVEV (reference sequence). Trimming at V came to 8 bases and at J to 3 bases, leaving 7 bases not matched to a gene. CDR3 length equals 15 residues. CDR3 region: CASARDRGNYNEQFF. The CDR3 region has the DNA TGTGCCAGCGCTCGGGACAGGGGCAACTACAATGAGCAGTTCTTC.

V usage is TRBV19 and J usage is TRBJ2-6, with D unclear. CDR3 length: 15 residues. The V end lost 6 bases, the J end lost 1 base, and 10 bases lay between the germline ends. Germline CDR1 and CDR2: LNHDA and SQIVND (reference sequence). The CDR3: CASRARDSGANVLTF. Written as DNA, the CDR3 is TGTGCCAGTAGGGCTAGAGATTCTGGGGCCAACGTCCTGACTTTC.

V gene TRBV7-9 combines with J gene TRBJ2-3, with D possibly being TRBD2 (5 bases). With 7 bases removed from V and 4 bases from J, the gap between germline ends came to 15 bases. The CDR3 sequence is 14 residues long. Germline values: CDR1 SEHNR, CDR2 FQNEAQ (reference sequence). For the CDR3, the DNA is TGTGCCAGCACCCCACTAGTCAGCGCAGATACGCAGTATTTT. It specifies CASTPLVSADTQYF.

The chain has TRBV4-2 and TRBJ1-5; D is undetermined. Germline-derived CDR1 and CDR2 are LGHNA and YNFKEQ. Trimming shortened V by 3 bases and J by 6 bases, and 12 bases separated the two germline ends. This CDR3 comprises 14 residues. CDR3 loop: CASSHIGEGQPQHF. CDR3 in DNA: TGTGCCAGCAGCCACATCGGAGAGGGTCAGCCCCAGCATTTT.

This CDR3 reads CASSLQGYGTGELFF. The CDR3 coding sequence is TGTGCCAGCAGCTTACAGGGGTATGGCACCGGGGAGCTGTTTTTT. This chain connects TRBV7-3 to TRBJ2-2; D may be TRBD1 (6 bases). Between the trimmed V and J ends, which lost 2 bases and 4 bases, there was a span of 11 bases. Germline CDR1 reads SGHTA; CDR2 reads FQGTGA. The length of the CDR3 is 15 residues.